This TCR beta chain was identified during a study of T-cell memory formation after mild COVID-19. Study observations and caveats: Clones that contracted from day 15 to 85 were balanced CD4/CD8, while later expanders leaned CD4+. Confirmation was lacking for SARS-CoV-2 specificity of second-wave clones that peaked on day 37.

To note about this clonotype: What it binds is not known.

Amplification by 5'RACE using constant-segment primers produced TCR alpha and TCR beta cDNA libraries that carried sample barcodes and UMIs. TCRdb reanalysed the 5' RACE reads using MiXCR and keeps one entry per CDR3 protein. The sample includes 550,000 to 600,000 distinct CDR3 sequences, approximately 21% of them seen just once. The V gene lost 2 bases and the J gene lost 4 bases, with 24 bases spanning the gap. There are 19 residues in the CDR3. CDR1 is MNHNY and CDR2 is SVGAGI in the germline V gene (reference sequence). This sequence originates from an adult woman who had mild COVID-19 (a few samples of this study predate the infection). Cell type and time point are not known. Sequenced material: PBMCs or a T cell subset sorted from them (not recorded which). The chain employs TRBV6-6 and TRBJ2-1; D is possibly TRBD1 (9 bases). The CDR3 nucleotides are TGTGCCAGCAGTTACGGTGCTAAGCGGGGGACAGGGAAATACAATGAGCAGTTCTTC. This codes for CASSYGAKRGTGKYNEQFF.